This T cell receptor beta chain was retrieved from a study of T cells in narcolepsy. Germline loops: CDR1 ENHRY, CDR2 SYGVKD. The CDR3 runs 14 residues. After removal of 10 bases from V and 6 bases from J, the junction contained 13 bases not matched to a gene. Sequencing was performed with immunoSEQ multiplex PCR; in TCRdb, only in-frame clones are kept and a portion is missing. Of roughly 20,000 clones listed, roughly four fifths are singletons. This sequence joins TRBV10-3 and TRBJ2-7, with 9 bases identical to TRBD1. The sequence came from a human donor in good health. Sequenced: memory (CD45RA-) CD4+ T cells from blood. The CDR3 protein is CATVSIDRGGEQYF. CDR3 bases: TGTGCCACCGTATCCATAGACAGGGGGGGCGAGCAGTACTTC.